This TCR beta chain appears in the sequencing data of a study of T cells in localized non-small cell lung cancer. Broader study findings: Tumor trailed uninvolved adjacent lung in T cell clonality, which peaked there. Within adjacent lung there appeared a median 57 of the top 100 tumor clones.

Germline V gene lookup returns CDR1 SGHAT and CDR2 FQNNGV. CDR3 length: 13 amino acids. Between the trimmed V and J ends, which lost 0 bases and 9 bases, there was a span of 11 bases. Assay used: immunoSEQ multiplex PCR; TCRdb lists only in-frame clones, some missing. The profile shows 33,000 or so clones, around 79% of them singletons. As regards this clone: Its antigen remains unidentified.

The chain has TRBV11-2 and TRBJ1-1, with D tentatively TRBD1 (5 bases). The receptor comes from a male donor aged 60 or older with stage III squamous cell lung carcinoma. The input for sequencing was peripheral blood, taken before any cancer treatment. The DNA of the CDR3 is TGTGCCAGCAGCTTAGAGTCGGGGGGGAAAGCTTTCTTT. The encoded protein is CASSLESGGKAFF.